Below, 31 T cell receptor beta chains from the same sample are listed, as sequenced in a study of T cells in women clearing cervical HPV infection. The table came from immunoSEQ multiplex PCR; TCRdb's copy has only in-frame clones and leaves some out. The listing contains under 45,000 clones. Sequenced material: blood buffy coat. These receptors all come from a woman between 18 and 70 years old with a cervical HPV16 infection that either progressed to CIN3+ or cleared (not recorded which).

Concerning this clone: Coverage ceases 3 residues before the CDR3 finishes, and the germline J gene fills in the end. The chain is built from TRBV29-1 and TRBJ2-7, with 7 bases identical to TRBD2. Trimming cost V 7 bases and J 5 bases; bases outside gene matches: 8. The CDR3 has 12 amino acids. CDR1 is SQVTM and CDR2 is ANQGSEA in the germline V gene. The sequenced part of the CDR3 DNA is TGCAGCGCCAGGCCCAGCGGGGACGAG. Amino acid sequence: CSARPSGDE. The complete CDR3 protein is CSARPSGDEQYF.

To note about this clone: The missing CDR3 end, 3 residues past where the read stops, is filled in from the germline J gene. The gene calls are TRBV30 and TRBJ1-2, with D perhaps TRBD1 (5 bases). Germline V gene data show CDR1 as GTSNPN and CDR2 as SVGIG (reference sequence). This CDR3 is built from 14 residues. CDR3 loop: CAWSPPGRFVGYTF. CDR3 DNA (partial): TGTGCCTGGAGTCCCCCAGGGAGGTTCGTGGGC.

Here the CDR3 reads CASSEGLTTDTQYF. Partial CDR3 DNA: TGTGCCAGCAGTGAGGGACTTACCACAGATACG. The V and J genes are TRBV6-4 and TRBJ2-3; a possible D gene is TRBD2 (6 bases). The DNA ends 3 residues before the CDR3 does, and the rest of the CDR3 is filled in from the germline J gene. The CDR3 runs to 14 residues. Trimming pared 3 bases from V and 2 bases from J, leaving 9 bases between. Per germline, CDR1 MRHNA and CDR2 SNTAGT.

The DNA read from the CDR3 is TGTGCCAGTAGTAGCGGGTCAAGCACCGGGGAG. Its translation: CASSSGSSTGE. The complete CDR3 protein is CASSSGSSTGELFF. The rearrangement links TRBV19 to TRBJ2-2, with D possibly TRBD2 on 5 matching bases. The DNA ends 3 residues before the CDR3 does, and the rest of the CDR3 is filled in from the germline J gene. Germline V gene sequence: CDR1 LNHDA, CDR2 SQIVND (reference sequence). The CDR3 is 14 residues long. Trimming took off 4 bases at V and 4 bases at J, with 10 bases between the two ends.

Notes on this clone: With the read ending 3 residues before the CDR3 end, the germline J gene is used to fill in that end. This rearrangement joins TRBV19 to TRBJ2-2; 7 positions match TRBD1. J gave up 3 bases and V 5 bases, and 6 bases lay outside the gene matches. Germline lookup yields CDR1 LNHDA and CDR2 SQIVND (reference sequence). The CDR3 covers 15 residues. The part of the CDR3 DNA that was read is TGTGCCAGTAGTTTACAGGGGCGGGACACCGGGGAG. This encodes CASSLQGRDTGE. The complete CDR3 protein is CASSLQGRDTGELFF.

Incomplete CDR3 DNA: TGTGCCAGCACCCTAGTGGACGGGGAG. This translates into CASTLVDGE. Given in full, the CDR3 is CASTLVDGELFF. V gene TRBV12-3 or TRBV12-4 combines with J gene TRBJ2-2; no definite D call. From the germline J gene comes the end of the CDR3, since the read stops 3 residues before it. There are 12 residues in the CDR3. The V and J ends lost 7 bases and 7 bases respectively, with 10 bases between them.

As for this clone: The CDR3 end is not reached by the read, which stops 3 residues before it; the germline J gene fills it in. The chain carries TRBV6-1 and TRBJ2-1, with 10 nucleotides matching TRBD1. This CDR3 contains 16 residues. Trimming cost V 4 bases and J 6 bases; bases outside gene matches: 9. Per the germline V gene, CDR1 is MNHNS and CDR2 is SASEGT. This CDR3 reads CASSALPGQGSNEQFF. Incomplete CDR3 DNA: TGTGCCAGCAGTGCCTTGCCGGGACAGGGGAGCAATGAG.

A word on this clone: With the read ending 3 residues before the CDR3 end, the germline J gene is used to fill in that end. This chain joins TRBV7-7 and TRBJ1-5; D uncertain. Germline V gene sequence: CDR1 SSHAT, CDR2 FNYEAQ (reference sequence). Trimming shortened V by 3 bases and J by 0 bases, and 9 bases separated the two germline ends. The CDR3 length is 15 residues. The covered CDR3 bases are TGTGCCAGCAGCTTTGAGGGTTTTAGCAATCAGCCC. Translated: CASSFEGFSNQP. The complete CDR3 protein is CASSFEGFSNQPQHF.

As to this clone: The read gets to within 3 residues of the CDR3 end, and the germline J gene fills in the rest. The chain carries TRBV6-1 and TRBJ2-2; the D gene is possibly TRBD2 (7 bases). Germline CDR1 is MNHNS and CDR2 is SASEGT. The CDR3 spans 15 residues. The covered CDR3 bases are TGTGCCAGCAGTGTCATGGGGGGGGCCCGTGAAAAG. Encoded protein: CASSVMGGAREK. The CDR3 in full is CASSVMGGAREKLFF.

Partial CDR3 DNA: TGTGCCAGCAGTACGCACGATGGGTTTGTGGGCAATCAGCCG. This translates into CASSTHDGFVGNQP. The CDR3, in full, reads CASSTHDGFVGNQPQYF. The V call is TRBV2, the J call TRBJ2-3; no firm D call. The read gets to within 3 residues of the CDR3 end, and the germline J gene fills in the rest. CDR3 length: 17 residues. CDR1 is SNHLY, CDR2 FYNNEI, per germline.

In the case of this clone: The read stops 3 residues short of the end of the CDR3; the missing end is completed from the germline J gene. The gene calls are TRBV5-1 and TRBJ2-3, with a weak D call TRBD1 (5 bases). The length of the CDR3 is 14 residues. Germline-derived CDR1 and CDR2 are SGHRS and YFSETQ. V shed 4 bases and J shed 2 bases, with 11 bases lying between them. CDR3 bases read: TGCGCCAGCAGCCTCCAGGGCGTCACAGATACG. Translated: CASSLQGVTDT. The full CDR3 is CASSLQGVTDTQYF.

Comment on this clone: The read halts 3 residues ahead of the CDR3 end, with the missing end drawn from the germline J gene. This chain links TRBV20-1 with TRBJ2-2, with D perhaps TRBD2 (7 bases). Germline lookup yields CDR1 DFQATT and CDR2 SNEGSKA (reference sequence). V dropped 0 bases and J dropped 5 bases, with 16 bases sitting between them. This CDR3 is built from 16 residues. CDR3 bases read: TGCAGTGCTAGAGAACGGGGGGCAGTAAGGACCGGGGAG. Protein product: CSARERGAVRTGE. The whole CDR3 sequence reads CSARERGAVRTGELFF.

As for this clone: The sequenced fragment ends 3 residues before the CDR3 boundary, so the rest is inferred from the germline J gene. The chain employs TRBV7-9 and TRBJ1-4; D call uncertain. V was shortened by 5 bases and J by 8 bases, with 12 bases between the two germline ends. Looked up from germline, CDR1 is SEHNR and CDR2 is FQNEAQ (reference sequence). This CDR3 comprises 13 residues. The sequenced part of the CDR3 DNA is TGTGCCAGCAGCCTCGACGGGTGGGAAAAA. This gives the protein CASSLDGWEK. The complete CDR3 protein is CASSLDGWEKLFF.

Notes on this clone: The read ends 3 residues shy of where the CDR3 ends; the end is completed using the germline J gene. V usage is TRBV4-2 and J usage is TRBJ1-2; TRBD1 aligns across 8 bases. Germline V lookup: CDR1 LGHNA, CDR2 YNFKEQ. CDR3 length equals 15 residues. With 4 bases clipped from V and 1 base from J, the junction kept 5 bases outside the gene matches. The CDR3 is CASSLGQGGNYGYTF. The sequenced part of the CDR3 DNA is TGTGCCAGCAGCCTTGGACAGGGAGGTAACTATGGC.

To note about this clone: Sequencing ends 3 residues short of the CDR3 end; the germline J gene provides the rest. This rearrangement joins TRBV19 to TRBJ2-3; TRBD1 is a possible D gene (6 bases). This CDR3 comprises 15 residues. CDR1 and CDR2 from the germline V gene are LNHDA and SQIVND (reference sequence). The CDR3 bases that were read are TGTGCCAGTAGTACAGGGGAAGGCCCCCGAGAGACG. It encodes CASSTGEGPRET. The complete CDR3 reads CASSTGEGPRETQYF. Full variable domain (rest looked up from reference TRBV19 and TRBJ2-3): DGGITQSPKYLFRKEGQNVTLSCEQNLNHDAMYWYRQDPGQGLRLIYYSQIVNDFQKGDIAEGYSVSREKKESFPLTVTSAQKNPTAFYLCASSTGEGPRETQYFGPGTRLTVL.

Of note for this clone: The read is 3 residues too short to cover the CDR3 end, so that end is filled in from the germline J gene. V is TRBV19 and J is TRBJ2-1, with 7 bases lining up with TRBD2. J lost 2 bases, V lost 5 bases, and 6 bases had no gene match. Germline lookup yields CDR1 LNHDA and CDR2 SQIVND (reference sequence). This CDR3 is 15 amino acids long. The DNA read from the CDR3 is TGTGCCAGTAGTTGGGGGGGAGGGACCTACAATGAG. This gives the protein CASSWGGGTYNE. In full, the CDR3 is CASSWGGGTYNEQFF.

CDR3 region: CASSIARTGMGDEQYF. The CDR3 DNA, read in part, is TGTGCCAGTAGTATAGCCAGGACAGGAATGGGTGACGAG. The V and J genes are TRBV19 and TRBJ2-7; the match to TRBD1 covers 7 bases. The read terminates 3 residues before the CDR3 end, so the remaining end is supplied by the germline J gene. The V and J ends lost 1 base and 5 bases, in that order; junction bases with no gene match: 11. The germline CDR1 and CDR2 sequences are LNHDA and SQIVND (reference sequence). The CDR3 consists of 16 residues.

Comments on this clone: The read stops 3 residues short of the end of the CDR3; the missing end is completed from the germline J gene. The chain links TRBV30 to TRBJ2-2; 8 bases are a match to TRBD2. Per germline, CDR1 GTSNPN and CDR2 SVGIG (reference sequence). The CDR3 runs to 15 residues. V trimming: 6 bases; J trimming: 3 bases; junction bases outside the gene matches: 9. The CDR3 is CACTTSGLHTGELFF. The DNA read from the CDR3 is TGTGCCTGCACAACTAGCGGTCTTCACACCGGGGAG.

A word on this clone: The sequenced fragment ends 3 residues before the CDR3 boundary, so the rest is inferred from the germline J gene. The V call is TRBV6-2 or TRBV6-3, the J call TRBJ2-3; a possible D gene is TRBD2 (5 bases). Trimming took off 11 bases at V and 0 bases at J, with 18 bases between the two ends. Germline V lookup: CDR1 MNHEY, CDR2 SVGEGT. The CDR3 has 15 residues. The chain's CDR3 is CASSRRLYSTDTQYF. The part of the CDR3 DNA that was read is TGTGCCTCCTCCAGGAGGCTGTATAGCACAGATACG.

Concerning this clone: The CDR3 extends 3 residues past the end of the read, so its final part is completed from the germline J gene. This chain links TRBV18 with TRBJ2-6; TRBD1 is a possible D gene (6 bases). Between the trimmed V and J ends, which lost 4 bases and 0 bases, there was a span of 7 bases. CDR1 is KGHSH, CDR2 LQKENI, per germline. This CDR3 has 15 amino acids. The CDR3 spells CASSRQDSGANVLTF. The sequenced CDR3 bases are TGTGCCAGCTCACGACAGGACTCTGGGGCCAACGTC.

Points on this clone: The CDR3 end falls 3 residues outside the read, so it is completed with the germline J gene. The chain recombines TRBV5-1 with TRBJ1-4; 7 bases fit TRBD1. The V gene end was trimmed by 4 bases and the J gene end by 6 bases; junction bases not matched to a gene: 3. CDR1 and CDR2 from the germline V gene are SGHRS and YFSETQ. This CDR3 has 13 residues. CDR3 bases read: TGCGCCAGCAGCGGAGGGGGCGATGAAAAA. Protein product: CASSGGGDEK. The complete CDR3 reads CASSGGGDEKLFF.

Worth noting for this clone: The missing CDR3 end, 3 residues past where the read stops, is filled in from the germline J gene. The chain combines TRBV7-2 with TRBJ1-2; D gene unclear. Looked up from germline, CDR1 is SGHTA and CDR2 is FQGNSA. This CDR3 spans 15 amino acids. The CDR3 sequence: CASSFSSGSSYDYTF. The sequenced part of the CDR3 DNA is TGTGCCAGCAGCTTTTCTAGCGGGAGTAGCTACGAC.

Regarding this clone: The read falls 3 residues short of the CDR3 end, and the missing part is taken from the germline J gene. The chain couples TRBV7-2 to TRBJ1-1; 8 bases line up with TRBD1. J gave up 6 bases and V 3 bases, and 6 bases lay outside the gene matches. CDR1 is SGHTA, CDR2 FQGNSA, per germline. There are 14 residues in the CDR3. CDR3 in amino acids: CASSFRQGIPEAFF. The DNA read from the CDR3 is TGTGCCAGCAGCTTTAGACAGGGGATCCCTGAA.

On this clone itself: The read terminates 3 residues ahead of where the CDR3 ends, so the germline J gene completes it. The J gene is TRBJ1-5, the V gene TRBV6-9, with D maybe TRBD1 (6 bases). This CDR3 region has 16 residues. Germline V lookup: CDR1 MNHGY, CDR2 SVAAGI. Trimming removed 1 base from V and 2 bases from J, with 12 bases in between. The DNA read from the CDR3 is TGTGCCAGCAGTTATTTGGGGGCGACTGGCAATCAGCCC. It is translated as CASSYLGATGNQP. The full CDR3 reads CASSYLGATGNQPQHF.

Concerning this clone itself: The read terminates 3 residues ahead of where the CDR3 ends, so the germline J gene completes it. This chain joins TRBV5-1 and TRBJ2-7; 9 nucleotides line up with TRBD2. V was pared by 3 bases and J by 6 bases, with 1 base of the junction left unmatched. CDR1 SGHRS and CDR2 YFSETQ come from the germline V gene. CDR3 length: 12 amino acids. The covered CDR3 bases are TGCGCCAGCAGCTCTAGCGGGGTCGAG. This codes for CASSSSGVE. The whole CDR3 sequence reads CASSSSGVEQYF.

Regarding this clone: The CDR3 is cut off 3 residues early in the read; its end comes from the germline J gene. The chain carries TRBV18 and TRBJ2-2; possible D gene TRBD2, 6 bases. The ends were cut back, 4 bases at V and 6 bases at J, with 18 bases in the middle. CDR1 KGHSH and CDR2 LQKENI come from the germline V gene. There are 16 residues in the CDR3. The sequenced CDR3 bases are TGTGCCAGCTCACTCGAGGAGGGTTCGGTGGCCGGGGAG. Its protein product is CASSLEEGSVAGE. The CDR3 in its entirety is CASSLEEGSVAGELFF. The variable domain in full, with the rest retrieved from reference TRBV18 and TRBJ2-2, is NAGVMQNPRHLVRRRGQEARLRCSPMKGHSHVYWYRQLPEEGLKFMVYLQKENIIDESGMPKERFSAEFPKEGPSILRIQQVVRGDSAAYFCASSLEEGSVAGELFFGEGSRLTVL.

As for this clone: Read coverage stops 3 residues before the CDR3 terminus; the germline J gene supplies the remainder. The V and J genes are TRBV7-6 and TRBJ2-7; D possibly uses TRBD1 or TRBD2 (5 bases each). From germline, CDR1 is SGHVS and CDR2 FNYEAQ. The CDR3 is 15 amino acids. The V and J ends lost 3 bases and 0 bases respectively, with 12 bases between them. Incomplete CDR3 DNA: TGTGCCAGCAGCTTGGGGCAGGGAGTCTCCTACGAG. It encodes CASSLGQGVSYE. The whole CDR3 protein reads CASSLGQGVSYEQYF.

A note on this clone: The read falls 3 residues short of the CDR3 end, and the missing part is taken from the germline J gene. J is TRBJ1-2 and V is TRBV6-2 or TRBV6-3; maybe TRBD1 (5 bases). Germline CDR1 reads MNHEY; CDR2 reads SVGEGT. The CDR3 sequence is 14 residues long. The CDR3 sequence is CASSPGGAENIYTF. CDR3 DNA, as far as it was read: TGTGCCAGCAGCCCAGGAGGGGCGGAAAACATC.

This CDR3 is CASSLAGAGHGPQHF. Incomplete CDR3 DNA: TGTGCCAGCAGCTTAGCGGGGGCTGGGCATGGGCCC. V usage is TRBV7-8 and J usage is TRBJ1-5, with D maybe TRBD1 (6 bases). With the read ending 3 residues before the CDR3 end, the germline J gene is used to fill in that end. V shed 0 bases and J shed 9 bases, with 15 bases lying between them. Germline CDR1 is SGHVS and CDR2 is FQNEAQ. This CDR3 has 15 residues.

CDR3 bases read: TGTGCCAGCAGCTTAGATGGACAGGGAGGGCAGACC. This encodes CASSLDGQGGQT. In full, the CDR3 reads CASSLDGQGGQTQYF. The genes are TRBV11-3 and TRBJ2-5, with a weak D call TRBD1 (8 bases). The read finishes 3 residues shy of the CDR3 end, and the germline J gene is used to complete it. V was shortened by 0 bases and J by 6 bases, with 14 bases between the two germline ends. This CDR3 contains 15 residues. From germline, CDR1 is SGHNT and CDR2 YENEEA.

To note about this clone: The CDR3 end is not reached by the read, which stops 3 residues before it; the germline J gene fills it in. The rearrangement links TRBV20-1 to TRBJ2-7, with D maybe TRBD1 (7 bases). The V gene lost 0 bases and the J gene lost 2 bases, with 26 bases spanning the gap. The CDR3 totals 19 residues. Germline V gene sequence: CDR1 DFQATT, CDR2 SNEGSKA (reference sequence). The CDR3 loop reads CSARDMGGQTGALPYEQYF. The DNA read from the CDR3 is TGCAGTGCTAGAGATATGGGGGGCCAAACAGGGGCGCTTCCCTACGAG.